Described below is a single TCR beta chain sequence and its context. Antigen: not known. Once extracted for a subset, genomic DNA was divided evenly among several immunoSEQ plates. When replicate PCRs were run on sorted subsets, they used about 220 ng DNA, 28,000 or so T cell genomes. Some clones are missing from TCRdb's copy, which holds only in-frame ones; the method was immunoSEQ multiplex PCR. The sample has 1.5 million to 2.5 million clones, about 94% seen once. In the naive CD8 group, cells lacked CD45RO and were positively selected for CCR7, so terminally differentiated effector memory CD45RA+ cells were left out. This entry is derived from a study of shared clonotypes between healthy human individuals. Study-wide results and limits: Sorted-subset sequencing, rarefaction showed, was incomplete despite large depth. What limited the represented genetic and exposure-history diversity was the small number of donors.

Germline trimming cut 1 base from V and 2 bases from J; bases unmatched to any gene: 4. The CDR3 is 15 amino acids. Looked up from germline, CDR1 is SGHNT and CDR2 is YENEEA. The sample taken for sequencing was naive CD8+ T cells sorted from blood. The chain joins TRBV11-3 to TRBJ2-5; TRBD2 matches at 7 bases. This receptor was identified in a man aged 18-30 years in good health. The CDR3 protein is CASSLGSGGQETQYF. The DNA for the CDR3 is TGTGCCAGCAGCTTAGGATCGGGGGGACAAGAGACCCAGTACTTC. Full variable domain (remainder filled in from reference TRBV11-3 and TRBJ2-5): EAGVVQSPRYKIIEKKQPVAFWCNPISGHNTLYWYLQNLGQGPELLIRYENEEAVDDSQLPKDRFSAERLKGVDSTLKIQPAELGDSAVYLCASSLGSGGQETQYFGPGTRLLVL.